Included here is one TCR beta chain sequence, with context. What it binds is not known. This sample is drawn from a study of naive and memory T cell subsets. Points from the study as a whole: Gini index rose across naive, CM, EM and EMRA in CD4 and CD8. Naive repertoires, especially CD8, held a few larger clonotypes, possibly memory cells re-expressing CD45RA.

The beta constant-region primer was an equimolar mix of two oligonucleotides covering TRBC1 and TRBC2. Nested alpha and beta constant-region primers with the SP2 primer drove four PCR rounds on ligated cDNA. TCRdb re-called the UMI-ligation and nested PCR reads with MiXCR, one entry per CDR3 protein. Of 120,000 to 150,000 distinct CDR3 sequences listed, under 25% are singletons. From the second PCR step, alpha and beta chains were amplified apart. CMV status came from CD4+ IFNgamma after overnight CMV lysate stimulation. Cells stained for CD3, CD4, CD8, CD45RA and CD27 were sorted into four subsets. Trimming shortened V by 3 bases and J by 3 bases, and 11 bases separated the two germline ends. The CDR3 totals 14 residues. Germline V gives CDR1 LGHNA, CDR2 YSLEER.

The sequencing input was naive CD8+ T cells from blood. This receptor was taken from a human donor in good health. V usage is TRBV4-3 and J usage is TRBJ1-1; D is uncertain. CDR3 loop: CASSQGFGDTEAFF. The CDR3 region has the DNA TGCGCCAGCAGCCAGGGTTTTGGTGACACTGAAGCTTTCTTT.